This passage covers 3 T cell receptor beta chains from one sample sequenced in a study of shared clonotypes between healthy human individuals. Libraries were prepared by immunoSEQ multiplex PCR; TCRdb keeps only in-frame clonotypes and omits some of them. This table has about 480,000 clones, almost 80% appearing once. Sequencing was performed on PBMCs. These receptors came from a woman aged 40 to 50 in good health. Some clones in this sample may be carry-over from other donors' samples.

This clone was observed at least ten times. The rearrangement links TRBV6-4 to TRBJ2-3; D gene uncertain. Germline V gene sequence: CDR1 MRHNA, CDR2 SNTAGT. Trimming removed 2 bases at V and 8 bases at J, with 14 bases between. This CDR3 has 14 residues. In nucleotides, the CDR3 is TGTGCCAGCAGTGACGGTCTAGAGCCGGGTACGCAGTATTTT. Translating it yields CASSDGLEPGTQYF.

The V gene is TRBV29-1, the J gene TRBJ2-1; unclear D gene. This CDR3 contains 16 residues. Germline CDR1 and CDR2: SQVTM and ANQGSEA. The V end lost 2 bases, the J end lost 6 bases, and 20 bases lay between the germline ends. Written as DNA, the CDR3 is TGCAGCGTTGAACGGCACCCCAGCACGGCCGGCAATGAGCAGTTCTTC. Translation: CSVERHPSTAGNEQFF.

J is TRBJ1-2 and V is TRBV9; possible D gene TRBD1, 5 bases. Trimming pared 6 bases from V and 2 bases from J, leaving 17 bases between. The CDR3 is 15 amino acids. Germline V gene sequence: CDR1 SGDLS, CDR2 YYNGEE. CDR3 DNA sequence: TGTGCCAGCAACCTAAATGCGGGACGGAACTATGGCTACACCTTC. It codes for CASNLNAGRNYGYTF.